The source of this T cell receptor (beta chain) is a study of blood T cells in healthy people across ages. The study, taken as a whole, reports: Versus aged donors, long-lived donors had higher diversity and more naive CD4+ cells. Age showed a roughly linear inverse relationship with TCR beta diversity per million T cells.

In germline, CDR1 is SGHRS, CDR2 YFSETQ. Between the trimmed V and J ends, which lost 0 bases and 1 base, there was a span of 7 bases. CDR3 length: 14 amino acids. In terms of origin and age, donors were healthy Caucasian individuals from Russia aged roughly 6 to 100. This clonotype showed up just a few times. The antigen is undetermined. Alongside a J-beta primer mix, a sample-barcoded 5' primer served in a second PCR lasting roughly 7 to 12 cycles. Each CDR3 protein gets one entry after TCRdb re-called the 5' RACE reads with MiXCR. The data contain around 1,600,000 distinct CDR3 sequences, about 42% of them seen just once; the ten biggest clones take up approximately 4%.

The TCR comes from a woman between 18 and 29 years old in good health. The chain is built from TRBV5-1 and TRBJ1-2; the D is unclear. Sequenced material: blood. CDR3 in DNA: TGCGCCAGCAGCTTGGACAGCAATAACTATGGCTACACCTTC. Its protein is CASSLDSNNYGYTF. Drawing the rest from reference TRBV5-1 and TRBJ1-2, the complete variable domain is KAGVTQTPRYLIKTRGQQVTLSCSPISGHRSVSWYQQTPGQGLQFLFEYFSETQRNKGNFPGRFSGRQFSNSRSEMNVSTLELGDSALYLCASSLDSNNYGYTFGSGTRLTVV.